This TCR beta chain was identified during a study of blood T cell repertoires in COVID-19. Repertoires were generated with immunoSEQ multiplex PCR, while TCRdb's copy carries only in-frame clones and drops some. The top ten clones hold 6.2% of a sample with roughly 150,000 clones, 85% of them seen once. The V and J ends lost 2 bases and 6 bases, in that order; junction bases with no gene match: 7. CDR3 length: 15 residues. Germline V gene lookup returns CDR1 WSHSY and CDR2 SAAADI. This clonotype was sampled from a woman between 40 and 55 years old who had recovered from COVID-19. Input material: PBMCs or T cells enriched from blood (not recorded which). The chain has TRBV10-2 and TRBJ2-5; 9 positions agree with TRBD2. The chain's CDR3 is CASSEPSGGTKTQYF. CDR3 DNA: TGCGCCAGCAGTGAGCCCAGCGGGGGGACCAAGACCCAGTACTTC.